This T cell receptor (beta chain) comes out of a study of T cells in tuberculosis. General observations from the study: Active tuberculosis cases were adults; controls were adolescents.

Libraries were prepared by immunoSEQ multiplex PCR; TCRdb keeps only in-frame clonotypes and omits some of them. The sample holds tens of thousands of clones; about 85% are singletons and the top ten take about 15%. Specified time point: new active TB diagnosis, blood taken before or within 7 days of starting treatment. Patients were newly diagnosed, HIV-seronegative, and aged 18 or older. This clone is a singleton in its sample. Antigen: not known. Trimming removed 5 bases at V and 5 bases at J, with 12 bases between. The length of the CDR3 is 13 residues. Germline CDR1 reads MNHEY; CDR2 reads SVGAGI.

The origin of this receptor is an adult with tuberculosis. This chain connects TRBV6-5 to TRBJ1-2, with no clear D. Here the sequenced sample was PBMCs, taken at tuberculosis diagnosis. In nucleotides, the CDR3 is TGTGCCAGCAGTCCTGACCGGACTTATGGCTACACCTTC. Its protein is CASSPDRTYGYTF.